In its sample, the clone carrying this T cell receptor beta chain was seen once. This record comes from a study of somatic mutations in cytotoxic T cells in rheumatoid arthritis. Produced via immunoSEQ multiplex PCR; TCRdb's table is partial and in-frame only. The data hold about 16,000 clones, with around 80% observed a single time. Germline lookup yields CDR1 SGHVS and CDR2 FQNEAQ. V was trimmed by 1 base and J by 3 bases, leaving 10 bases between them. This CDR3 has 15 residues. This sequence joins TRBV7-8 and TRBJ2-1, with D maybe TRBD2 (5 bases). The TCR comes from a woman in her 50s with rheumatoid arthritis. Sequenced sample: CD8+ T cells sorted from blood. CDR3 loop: CASSLGETRYNEQFF. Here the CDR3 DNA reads TGTGCCAGCAGCTTAGGGGAGACCCGCTACAATGAGCAGTTCTTC.